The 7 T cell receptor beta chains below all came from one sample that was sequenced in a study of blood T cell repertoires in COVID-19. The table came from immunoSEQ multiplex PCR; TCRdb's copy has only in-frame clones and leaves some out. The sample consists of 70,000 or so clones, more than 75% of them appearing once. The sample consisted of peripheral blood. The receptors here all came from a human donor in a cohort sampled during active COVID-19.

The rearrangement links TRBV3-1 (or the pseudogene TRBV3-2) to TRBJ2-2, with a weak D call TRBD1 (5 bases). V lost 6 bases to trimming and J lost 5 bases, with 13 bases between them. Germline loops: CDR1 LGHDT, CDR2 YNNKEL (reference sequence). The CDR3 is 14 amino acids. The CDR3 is CASRAQGLTGELFF. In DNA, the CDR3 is TGTGCCAGCAGAGCCCAGGGTTTAACCGGGGAGCTGTTTTTT.

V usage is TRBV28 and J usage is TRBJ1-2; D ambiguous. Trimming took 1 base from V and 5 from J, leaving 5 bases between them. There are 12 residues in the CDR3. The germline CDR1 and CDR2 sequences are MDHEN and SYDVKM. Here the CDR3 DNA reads TGTGCCAGCAGTTTATCCTATTATGGCTACACCTTC. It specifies CASSLSYYGYTF.

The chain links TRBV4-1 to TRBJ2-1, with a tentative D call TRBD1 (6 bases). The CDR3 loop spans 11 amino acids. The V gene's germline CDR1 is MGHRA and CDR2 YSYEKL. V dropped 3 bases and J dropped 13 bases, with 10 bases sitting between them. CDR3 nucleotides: TGCGCCAGCAGCCACGGACAGATTCAGTTCTTC. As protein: CASSHGQIQFF.

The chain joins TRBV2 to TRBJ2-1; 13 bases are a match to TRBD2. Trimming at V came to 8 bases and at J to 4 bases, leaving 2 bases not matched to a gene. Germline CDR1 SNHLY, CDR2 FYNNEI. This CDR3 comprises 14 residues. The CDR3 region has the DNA TGTGCCAGCCAGGGACTAGCGGGATACAATGAGCAGTTCTTC. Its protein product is CASQGLAGYNEQFF.

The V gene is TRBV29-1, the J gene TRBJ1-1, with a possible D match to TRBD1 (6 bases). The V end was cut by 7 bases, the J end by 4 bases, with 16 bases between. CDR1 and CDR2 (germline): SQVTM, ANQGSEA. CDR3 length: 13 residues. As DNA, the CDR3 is TGCAGCGCCGGACAGTGGGGCGGCACTGAAGCTTTCTTT. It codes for CSAGQWGGTEAFF.

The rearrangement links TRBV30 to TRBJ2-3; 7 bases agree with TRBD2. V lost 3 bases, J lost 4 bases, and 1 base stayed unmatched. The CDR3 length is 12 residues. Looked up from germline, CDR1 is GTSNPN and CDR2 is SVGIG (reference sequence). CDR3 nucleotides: TGTGCCTGGAGCGGACTAGCAGATACGCAGTATTTT. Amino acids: CAWSGLADTQYF. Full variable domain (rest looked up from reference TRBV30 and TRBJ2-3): SQTIHQWPATLVQPVGSPLSLECTVEGTSNPNLYWYRQAAGRGLQLLFYSVGIGQISSEVPQNLSASRPQDRQFILSSKKLLLSDSGFYLCAWSGLADTQYFGPGTRLTVL.

CDR3 residues: CAPQGSWSDTQYF. The CDR3 DNA is TGTGCCCCCCAGGGGTCGTGGTCAGATACGCAGTATTTT. This rearrangement joins TRBV19 to TRBJ2-3; perhaps TRBD1 as D (6 bases). The CDR3 length is 13 residues. With 11 bases removed from V and 4 bases from J, the gap between germline ends came to 16 bases. Per the germline V gene, CDR1 is LNHDA and CDR2 is SQIVND (reference sequence).